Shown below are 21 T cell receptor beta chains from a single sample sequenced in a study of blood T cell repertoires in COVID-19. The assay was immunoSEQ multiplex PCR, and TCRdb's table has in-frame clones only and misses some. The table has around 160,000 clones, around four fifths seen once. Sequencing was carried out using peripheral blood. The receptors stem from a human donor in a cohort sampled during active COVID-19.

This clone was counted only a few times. This CDR3 is CAISGGGDQPQHF. The CDR3 DNA is TGTGCCATCAGTGGCGGGGGAGATCAGCCCCAGCATTTT. This rearrangement joins TRBV10-3 to TRBJ1-5; D perhaps matches TRBD1 (5 bases). This CDR3 is 13 amino acids long. CDR1 is ENHRY, CDR2 SYGVKD, per germline. V gave up 4 bases and J gave up 5 bases, with 9 bases separating them.

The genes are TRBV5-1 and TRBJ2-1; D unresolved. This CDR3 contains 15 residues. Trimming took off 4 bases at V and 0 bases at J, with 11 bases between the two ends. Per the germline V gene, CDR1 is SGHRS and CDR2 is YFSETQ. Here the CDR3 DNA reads TGCGCCAGCAGCACCTTTACGAGCTCCTACAATGAGCAGTTCTTC. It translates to CASSTFTSSYNEQFF.

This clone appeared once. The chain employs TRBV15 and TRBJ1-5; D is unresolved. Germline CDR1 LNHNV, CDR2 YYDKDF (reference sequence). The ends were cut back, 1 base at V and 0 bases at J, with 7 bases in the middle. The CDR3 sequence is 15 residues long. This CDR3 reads CATSRGRPSNQPQHF. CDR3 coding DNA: TGTGCCACCAGCAGAGGGCGGCCTAGCAATCAGCCCCAGCATTTT.

The CDR3 loop is CASSHPGGGEQFF. DNA for the CDR3: TGTGCCAGCAGCCACCCAGGTGGGGGGGAGCAGTTCTTC. V gene TRBV14 combines with J gene TRBJ2-1; a possible D gene is TRBD2 (6 bases). Trimming took 3 bases from V and 10 from J, leaving 13 bases between them. This CDR3 has 13 amino acids. Germline lookup yields CDR1 SGHDN and CDR2 FVKESK.

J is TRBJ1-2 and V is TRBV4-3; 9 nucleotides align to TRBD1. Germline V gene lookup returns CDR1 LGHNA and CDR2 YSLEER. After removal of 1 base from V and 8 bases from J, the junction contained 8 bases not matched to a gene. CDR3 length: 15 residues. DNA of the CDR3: TGCGCCAGCAGCCAAGGCGGGACAGGGTACCAGGGCTACACCTTC. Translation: CASSQGGTGYQGYTF.

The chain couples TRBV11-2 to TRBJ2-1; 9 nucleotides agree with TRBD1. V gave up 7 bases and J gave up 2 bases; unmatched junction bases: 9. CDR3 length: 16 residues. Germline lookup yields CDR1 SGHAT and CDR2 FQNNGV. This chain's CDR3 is CASTGLGDRAYNEQFF. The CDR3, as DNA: TGTGCCAGCACCGGACTGGGGGACAGGGCCTACAATGAGCAGTTCTTC.

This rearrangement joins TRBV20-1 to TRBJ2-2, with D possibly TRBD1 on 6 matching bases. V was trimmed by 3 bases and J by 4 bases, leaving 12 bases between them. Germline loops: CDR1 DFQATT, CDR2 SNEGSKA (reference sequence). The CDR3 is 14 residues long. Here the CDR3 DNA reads TGCAGTGCTAGTGGGACCAGGGGCACCGGGGAGCTGTTTTTT. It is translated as CSASGTRGTGELFF.

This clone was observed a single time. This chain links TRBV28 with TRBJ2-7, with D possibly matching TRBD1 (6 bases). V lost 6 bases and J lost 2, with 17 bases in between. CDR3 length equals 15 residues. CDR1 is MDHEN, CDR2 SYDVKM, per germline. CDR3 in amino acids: CASSRNLDSAYEQYF. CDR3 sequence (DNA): TGTGCCAGCAGCCGCAACCTGGACAGCGCCTACGAGCAGTACTTC.

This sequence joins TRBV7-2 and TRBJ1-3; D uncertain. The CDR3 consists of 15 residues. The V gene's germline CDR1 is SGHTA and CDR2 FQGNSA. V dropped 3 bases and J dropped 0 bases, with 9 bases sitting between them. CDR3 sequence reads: CASSFNGLSGNTIYF. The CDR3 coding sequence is TGTGCCAGCAGCTTTAACGGTCTCTCTGGAAACACCATATATTTT.

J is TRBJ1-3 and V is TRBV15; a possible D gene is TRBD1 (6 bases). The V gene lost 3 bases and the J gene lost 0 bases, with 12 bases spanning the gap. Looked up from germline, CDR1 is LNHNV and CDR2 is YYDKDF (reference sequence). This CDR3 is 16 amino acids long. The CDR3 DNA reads TGTGCCACCAGCAGCCCAGGGGATAGCTCTGGAAACACCATATATTTT. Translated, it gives CATSSPGDSSGNTIYF.

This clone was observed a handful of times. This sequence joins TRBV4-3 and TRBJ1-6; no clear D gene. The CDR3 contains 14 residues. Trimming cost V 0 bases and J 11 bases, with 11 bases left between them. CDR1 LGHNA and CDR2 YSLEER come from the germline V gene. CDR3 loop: CASSQDLTITPLHF. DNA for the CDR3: TGCGCCAGCAGCCAAGATCTGACAATTACACCCCTCCACTTT.

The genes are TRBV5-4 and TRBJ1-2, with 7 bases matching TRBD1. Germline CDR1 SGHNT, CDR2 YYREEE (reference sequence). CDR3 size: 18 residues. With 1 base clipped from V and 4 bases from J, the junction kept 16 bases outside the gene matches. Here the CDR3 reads CASSLYRGSPLDAYGYTF. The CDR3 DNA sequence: TGTGCCAGCAGCTTGTACAGGGGATCCCCCCTAGACGCCTATGGCTACACCTTC.

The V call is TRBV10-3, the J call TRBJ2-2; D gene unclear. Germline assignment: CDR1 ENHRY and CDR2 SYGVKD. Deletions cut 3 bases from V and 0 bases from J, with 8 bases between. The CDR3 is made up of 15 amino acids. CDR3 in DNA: TGTGCCATCAGTGATAGCAGTGCGAACACCGGGGAGCTGTTTTTT. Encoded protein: CAISDSSANTGELFF.

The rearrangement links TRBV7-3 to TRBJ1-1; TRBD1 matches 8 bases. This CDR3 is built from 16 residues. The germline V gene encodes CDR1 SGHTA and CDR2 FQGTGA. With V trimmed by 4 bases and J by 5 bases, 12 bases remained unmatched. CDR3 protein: CASSSGTGGGLTEAFF. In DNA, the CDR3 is TGTGCCAGCAGCTCAGGAACAGGGGGTGGCCTGACTGAAGCTTTCTTT.

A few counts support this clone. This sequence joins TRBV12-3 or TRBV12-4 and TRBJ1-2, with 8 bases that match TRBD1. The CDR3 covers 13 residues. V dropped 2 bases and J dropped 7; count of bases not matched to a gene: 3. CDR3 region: CASSLPGGGGYTF. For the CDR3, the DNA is TGTGCCAGCAGTTTACCAGGGGGCGGTGGCTACACCTTC.

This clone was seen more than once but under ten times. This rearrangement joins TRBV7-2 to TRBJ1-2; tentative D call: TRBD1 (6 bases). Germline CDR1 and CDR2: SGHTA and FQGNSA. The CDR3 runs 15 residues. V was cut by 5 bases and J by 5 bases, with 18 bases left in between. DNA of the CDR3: TGTGCCAGCAGCCCGTGGACAGAAAAGGTTTATGGCTACACCTTC. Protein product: CASSPWTEKVYGYTF.

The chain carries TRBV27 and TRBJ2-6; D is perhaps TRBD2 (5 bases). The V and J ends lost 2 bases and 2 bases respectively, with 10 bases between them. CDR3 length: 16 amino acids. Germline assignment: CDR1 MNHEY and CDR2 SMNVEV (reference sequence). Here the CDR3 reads CASSLGPGTGANVLTF. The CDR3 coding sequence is TGTGCCAGCAGTTTAGGTCCGGGAACTGGGGCCAACGTCCTGACTTTC.

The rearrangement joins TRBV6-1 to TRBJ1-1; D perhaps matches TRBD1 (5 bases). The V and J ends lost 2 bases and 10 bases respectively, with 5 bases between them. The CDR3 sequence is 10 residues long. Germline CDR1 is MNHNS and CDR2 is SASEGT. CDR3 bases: TGTGCCAGCAGTGAAAGGGGAGCTTTCTTT. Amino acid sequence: CASSERGAFF.

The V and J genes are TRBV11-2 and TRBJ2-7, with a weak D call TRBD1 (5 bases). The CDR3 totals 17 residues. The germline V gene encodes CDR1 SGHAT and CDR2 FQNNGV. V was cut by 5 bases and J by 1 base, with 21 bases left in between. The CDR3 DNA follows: TGTGCCAGCAGCCCGCTCGCAGGGCTAAAACTATCCTACGAGCAGTACTTC. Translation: CASSPLAGLKLSYEQYF.

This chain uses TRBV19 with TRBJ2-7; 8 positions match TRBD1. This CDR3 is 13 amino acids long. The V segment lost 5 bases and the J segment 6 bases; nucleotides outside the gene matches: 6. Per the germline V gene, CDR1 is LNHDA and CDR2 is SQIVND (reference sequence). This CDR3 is CASSFRQGSEQYF. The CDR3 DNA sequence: TGTGCCAGTAGTTTCAGACAGGGGTCCGAGCAGTACTTC. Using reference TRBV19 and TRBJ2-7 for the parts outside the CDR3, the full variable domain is DGGITQSPKYLFRKEGQNVTLSCEQNLNHDAMYWYRQDPGQGLRLIYYSQIVNDFQKGDIAEGYSVSREKKESFPLTVTSAQKNPTAFYLCASSFRQGSEQYFGPGTRLTVT.

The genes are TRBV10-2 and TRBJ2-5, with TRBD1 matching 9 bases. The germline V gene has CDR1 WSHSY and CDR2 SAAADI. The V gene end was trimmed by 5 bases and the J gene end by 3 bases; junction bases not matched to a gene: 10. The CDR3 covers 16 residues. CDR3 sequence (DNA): TGCGCCAGCAGTCCCGGGACAGGGAGGACTAAAGAGACCCAGTACTTC. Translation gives CASSPGTGRTKETQYF.